These T cell receptor beta chains were read from a single sample in a study of T cells in Graves' hyperthyroidism and ophthalmopathy. Via MiXCR, TCRdb re-called the multiplex PCR reads, giving one row per CDR3 protein. The sample has about 360,000 distinct CDR3 sequences; about 13% are singletons. Material: blood. All receptors derive from a woman between 18 and 29 years old with Graves' hyperthyroidism. Each CDR3 is given with its conserved first and last residue. D genes are given only for firm matches. The listing skips clone size in some rows; elsewhere it reads once, few, many or a size class.

V gene,D gene,clone size,J gene,CDR3 length,CDR3 DNA,CDR3 protein
TRBV2,-,-,TRBJ1-1,14,TGTGCCAGCAGTCCCCGGGAAGGGAGGACTGAAGCTTTCTTT,CASSPREGRTEAFF
TRBV24-1,-,many,TRBJ1-2,12,TGTGCCGCCGGACGGGCGAACTATGGCTACACCTTC,CAAGRANYGYTF
TRBV28,TRBD1,-,TRBJ2-7,15,TGTGCCAGCAGTACCACGGACAGGAGACACTACGAGCAGTACTTC,CASSTTDRRHYEQYF
TRBV28,TRBD1,once,TRBJ1-1,14,TGTGCCAGCAGTACCGGGACAGGGGAGGCTGAAGCTTTCTTT,CASSTGTGEAEAFF
TRBV7-8,-,many,TRBJ1-5,13,TGTGCCAGCAGCTTAGACAAGGGTCAGCCCCAGCATTTT,CASSLDKGQPQHF
TRBV5-4,-,-,TRBJ1-1,12,TGTGCCAGCAGCCCCCCGGACGGAATCCCTTTCTTT,CASSPPDGIPFF
TRBV7-7,TRBD2,-,TRBJ2-5,15,TGTGCTAGCAGCTTAATAGCGGGCGCGCAAGAGACCCAGTACTTC,CASSLIAGAQETQYF
TRBV7-9,-,many,TRBJ2-7,15,TGTGCCAGCAGCCCAACCCGGGACGGGGAATACGAGCAGTACTTC,CASSPTRDGEYEQYF
TRBV7-9,-,many,TRBJ1-2,14,TGTGCCAGCAGCCTCGACATTAGGCTGGGTGGCTACACCTTC,CASSLDIRLGGYTF
TRBV20-1,TRBD1,many,TRBJ1-6,15,TGCAGTGCTAGAGATCCGGGACAGGGGGCGAAACCCCTCCACTTT,CSARDPGQGAKPLHF
TRBV11-2,-,many,TRBJ1-1,15,TGTGCCAGTCACCCAATATGGGGCAACAACACTGAAGCTTTCTTT,CASHPIWGNNTEAFF
TRBV24-1,TRBD1,many,TRBJ1-2,14,TGTGCCACCAGTGACCCGGGACAGTCCTGGGGCTACACCTTC,CATSDPGQSWGYTF
TRBV28,-,-,TRBJ2-1,12,TGTGCCAGCAGTTTGACCCTCTACGAGCAGTTCTTC,CASSLTLYEQFF
TRBV20-1,-,-,TRBJ2-3,13,TGCAGTGCTAGATCAACGGGCGGGGATACGCAGTATTTT,CSARSTGGDTQYF
TRBV7-8,-,many,TRBJ1-4,14,TGTGCCAGCAGCCTTAGGACGGATAATGAAAAACTGTTTTTT,CASSLRTDNEKLFF
TRBV25-1,TRBD2,-,TRBJ2-1,14,TGTGCCAGCAGCCCGGGACTAGGGTTCTATGAGCAGTTCTTC,CASSPGLGFYEQFF
TRBV20-1,TRBD1,many,TRBJ2-3,15,TGCAGTGCTCAATCTGGACAGGGGTCCCCAGATACGCAGTATTTT,CSAQSGQGSPDTQYF
TRBV9,-,many,TRBJ2-3,15,TGTGCCAGCAGCGTAGCGGCAGGGTCCACAGATACGCAGTATTTT,CASSVAAGSTDTQYF
TRBV9,-,-,TRBJ1-6,13,TGTGCCAGCAGCTCCACCTCGGGGTCACCCCTCCACTTT,CASSSTSGSPLHF
TRBV7-2,-,many,TRBJ2-2,15,TGTGCCAGCAGCCCTCAGGGAATCGGCACCGGGGAGCTGTTTTTT,CASSPQGIGTGELFF
TRBV4-3,-,-,TRBJ2-1,16,TGCGCCAGCAGCCATGTAGGGGGGCGCGACCACTATGAGCAGTTCTTC,CASSHVGGRDHYEQFF
TRBV6-4,-,-,TRBJ2-2,14,TGTGCCAGCATGCGGCACACGAACACCGGGGAGCTGTTTTTT,CASMRHTNTGELFF
TRBV19,-,-,TRBJ2-1,15,TGTGCCAGTAGTATCTCATCTGGGTCGCACAATGAGCAGTTCTTC,CASSISSGSHNEQFF
TRBV28,-,many,TRBJ1-2,15,TGTGCCAGCAGGACAGACAGTCGAGGACAATATGGCTACACCTTC,CASRTDSRGQYGYTF
TRBV20-1,TRBD1,few,TRBJ1-1,15,TGCAGTGCTAGAACCCCGGGACAGGGAAAAACTGAAGCTTTCTTT,CSARTPGQGKTEAFF
TRBV12-3/TRBV12-4,-,many,TRBJ2-2,13,TGTGCCAGCAGCCCAGCAGGGGTCGGGGAGCTGTTTTTT,CASSPAGVGELFF
TRBV4-2,-,many,TRBJ1-2,15,TGTGCCAGCAGCCAAGAAGAAAGGGGGGGCTATGGCTACACCTTC,CASSQEERGGYGYTF
TRBV19,-,-,TRBJ1-2,14,TGTGCCAGTAGCTGGCAAGGGCCCAACTATGGCTACACCTTC,CASSWQGPNYGYTF
TRBV24-1,TRBD1,-,TRBJ2-2,16,TGTGCCACCAGTGATTCCGGGACAGGGTTTTCCGGGGAGCTGTTTTTT,CATSDSGTGFSGELFF
TRBV3-1,TRBD1,few,TRBJ2-2,21,TGTGCCAGCAGCCAGAGCCCGTTTAAATCACCAGGGGGCAGAAGAACCGGGGAGCTGTTTTTT,CASSQSPFKSPGGRRTGELFF
TRBV7-2,-,-,TRBJ1-2,14,TGTGCCAGCAGCTTAGCGTTCGCAGGCGGGGGCTACACCTTC,CASSLAFAGGGYTF
TRBV29-1,-,many,TRBJ2-1,14,TGCAGCCTCGTGCGGGCAGGCCAATACAATGAGCAGTTCTTC,CSLVRAGQYNEQFF
TRBV10-3,-,-,TRBJ1-1,13,TGTGCCATCGGGACCGCTGTGAACACTGAAGCTTCCTTT,CAIGTAVNTEASF
TRBV28,-,-,TRBJ2-5,15,TGTGCCAGCAGTTGGGGAACAGGGATCCAAGAGACCCAGTACTTC,CASSWGTGIQETQYF
TRBV7-8,-,few,TRBJ1-2,13,TGTGCCAGCAGCTTAGCGAACCTCTATGGCTACACCTTC,CASSLANLYGYTF
TRBV5-8,-,-,TRBJ1-4,16,TGTGCCAGCAGCTGGCGGAACGGGGGCATGAATGAAAAACTGTTTTTT,CASSWRNGGMNEKLFF
TRBV6-1,-,many,TRBJ2-7,13,TGTGCCAGCAGCCACATAGGTGCCTACGAGCAGTACTTC,CASSHIGAYEQYF
TRBV20-1,-,-,TRBJ2-6,16,TGCAGTGCCTTGAACACAGGGATAAGTGGGGCCAACGTCCTGACTTTC,CSALNTGISGANVLTF
TRBV12-3/TRBV12-4,-,many,TRBJ2-7,13,TGTGCCAGCAGTTTAGGAAGTCAACACGAGCAGTACTTC,CASSLGSQHEQYF
TRBV6-1,-,-,TRBJ2-1,17,TGTGCCAGCAGTCATGGGCGACAGAACCTTATTTACAATGAGCAGTTCTTC,CASSHGRQNLIYNEQFF
TRBV29-1,-,few,TRBJ1-2,15,TGCAGCGCTGGAGCTCTGGCAGGGGTATTGGATGGCTACACCTTC,CSAGALAGVLDGYTF
TRBV11-2,TRBD2,-,TRBJ2-1,17,TGTGCCAGCAGCCCAGCGGACAGACTAGCGGGTCTCAATGAGCAGTTCTTC,CASSPADRLAGLNEQFF
TRBV5-8,-,many,TRBJ2-7,14,TGTGCCAGCACCTTATCCTCGGGAGCGGGCGAGCAGTACTTC,CASTLSSGAGEQYF
TRBV10-2,-,few,TRBJ1-2,15,TGCGCCAGCGGCGAAAACAACCGGGGGTTAGGCGGCTACACCTTC,CASGENNRGLGGYTF
TRBV5-1,-,many,TRBJ2-1,16,TGCGCCAGCAGTTCTAGCCGAGCAGGCCTAAACAATGAGCAGTTCTTC,CASSSSRAGLNNEQFF
TRBV20-1,-,many,TRBJ2-1,15,TGCAGTGCTAGTCGGATCGGACAGTTCTACAATGAGCAGTTCTTC,CSASRIGQFYNEQFF